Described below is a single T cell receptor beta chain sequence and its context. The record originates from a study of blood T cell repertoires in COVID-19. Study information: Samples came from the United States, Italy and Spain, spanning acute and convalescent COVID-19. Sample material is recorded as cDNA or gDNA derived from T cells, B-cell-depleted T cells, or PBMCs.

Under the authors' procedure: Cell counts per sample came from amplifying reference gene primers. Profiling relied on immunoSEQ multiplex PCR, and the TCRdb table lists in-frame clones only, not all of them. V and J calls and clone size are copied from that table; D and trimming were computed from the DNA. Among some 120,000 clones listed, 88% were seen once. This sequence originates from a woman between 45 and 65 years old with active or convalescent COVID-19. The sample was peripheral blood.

In DNA, the CDR3 is TGTGCCAGCAGCCGGGACAGGGATTTATACGAGCAGTACTTC. It encodes CASSRDRDLYEQYF. This chain uses TRBV2 with TRBJ2-7, with 9 bases identical to TRBD1. The CDR3 totals 14 residues. CDR1 and CDR2 from the germline V gene are SNHLY and FYNNEI. Trimming at V came to 6 bases and at J to 4 bases, leaving 7 bases not matched to a gene.